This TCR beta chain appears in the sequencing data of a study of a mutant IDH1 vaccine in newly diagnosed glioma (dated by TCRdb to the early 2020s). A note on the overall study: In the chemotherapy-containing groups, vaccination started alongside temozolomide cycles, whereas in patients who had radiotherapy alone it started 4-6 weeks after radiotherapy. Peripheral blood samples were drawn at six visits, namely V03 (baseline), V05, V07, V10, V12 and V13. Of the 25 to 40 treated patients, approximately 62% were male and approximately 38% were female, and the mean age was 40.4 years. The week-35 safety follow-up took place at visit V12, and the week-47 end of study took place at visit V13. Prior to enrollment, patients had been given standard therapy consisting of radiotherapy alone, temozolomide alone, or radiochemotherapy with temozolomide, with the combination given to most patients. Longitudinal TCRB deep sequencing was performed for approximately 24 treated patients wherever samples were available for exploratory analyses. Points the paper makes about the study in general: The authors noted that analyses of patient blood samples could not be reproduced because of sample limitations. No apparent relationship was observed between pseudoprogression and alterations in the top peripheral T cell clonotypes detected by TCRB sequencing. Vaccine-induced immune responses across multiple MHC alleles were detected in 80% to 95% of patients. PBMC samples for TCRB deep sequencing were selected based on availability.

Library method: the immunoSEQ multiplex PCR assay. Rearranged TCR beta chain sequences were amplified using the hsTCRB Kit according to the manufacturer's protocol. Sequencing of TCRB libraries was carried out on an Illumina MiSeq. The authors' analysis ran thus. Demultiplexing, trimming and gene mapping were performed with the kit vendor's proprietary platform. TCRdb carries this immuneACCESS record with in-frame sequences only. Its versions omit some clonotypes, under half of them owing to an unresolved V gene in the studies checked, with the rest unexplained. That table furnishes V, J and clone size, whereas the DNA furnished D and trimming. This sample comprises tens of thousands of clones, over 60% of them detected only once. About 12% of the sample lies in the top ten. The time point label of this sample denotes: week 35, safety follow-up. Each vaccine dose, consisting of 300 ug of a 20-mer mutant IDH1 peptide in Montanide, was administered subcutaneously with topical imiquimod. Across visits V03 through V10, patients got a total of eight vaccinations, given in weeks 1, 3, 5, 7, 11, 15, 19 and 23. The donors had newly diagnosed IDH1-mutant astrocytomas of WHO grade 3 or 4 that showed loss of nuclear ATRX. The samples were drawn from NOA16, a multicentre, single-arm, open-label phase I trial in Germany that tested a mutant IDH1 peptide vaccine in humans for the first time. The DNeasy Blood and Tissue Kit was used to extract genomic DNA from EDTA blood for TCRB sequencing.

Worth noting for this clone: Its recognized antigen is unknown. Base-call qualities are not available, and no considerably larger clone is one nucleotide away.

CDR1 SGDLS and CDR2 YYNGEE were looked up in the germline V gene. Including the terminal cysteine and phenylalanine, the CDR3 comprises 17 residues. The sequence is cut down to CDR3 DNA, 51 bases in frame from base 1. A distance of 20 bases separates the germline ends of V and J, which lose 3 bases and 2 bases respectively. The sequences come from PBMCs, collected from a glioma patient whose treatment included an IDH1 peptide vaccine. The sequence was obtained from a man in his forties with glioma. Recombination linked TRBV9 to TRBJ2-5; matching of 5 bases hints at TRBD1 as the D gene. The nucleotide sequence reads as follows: TGTGCCAGCAGCGCAACCCAGAGGTTCAGGGCACAAGAGACCCAGTACTTC. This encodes CASSATQRFRAQETQYF.